A selection of T cell receptor beta chains follows, all from one sample in a study of identifying expanded T cells in peripheral blood. Here immunoSEQ multiplex PCR was the method, and the copy in TCRdb shows in-frame clones only, minus some. The sample includes some 120,000 clones, approximately 84% seen only once; the top ten take around 3.3%. Sample: blood. The receptor set was obtained from a person aged 18 to 75 in good health. CDR3s include the opening cysteine and the closing phenylalanine or tryptophan. A D gene is named only where the DNA matches it firmly. A row's size may be missing; if present it is once, few, many or a size class.

len: 11; d_gene: NA; j_gene: TRBJ1-1; v_gene: TRBV6-6; abundance: NA; CDR3aa: CASSPDTEAFF; CDR3nt: TGTGCCAGCAGCCCGGACACTGAAGCTTTCTTT
len: 13; d_gene: NA; j_gene: TRBJ1-1; v_gene: TRBV7-9; abundance: NA; CDR3aa: CASSLGLGTEAFF; CDR3nt: TGTGCCAGCAGCTTAGGGTTGGGCACTGAAGCTTTCTTT
len: 17; d_gene: TRBD2; j_gene: TRBJ2-5; v_gene: TRBV30; abundance: NA; CDR3aa: CAWSVRLAGITQETQYF; CDR3nt: TGTGCCTGGAGTGTACGACTAGCGGGGATAACACAAGAGACCCAGTACTTC
len: 15; d_gene: NA; j_gene: TRBJ2-2; v_gene: TRBV11-3; abundance: NA; CDR3aa: CASSLSWVGTGELFF; CDR3nt: TGTGCCAGCAGCTTATCTTGGGTGGGCACCGGGGAGCTGTTTTTT
len: 16; d_gene: NA; j_gene: TRBJ2-3; v_gene: TRBV9; abundance: NA; CDR3aa: CASSPGGEDSHTTQYF; CDR3nt: TGTGCCAGCAGCCCGGGGGGAGAGGACAGCCACACTACGCAGTATTTT
len: 12; d_gene: NA; j_gene: TRBJ1-2; v_gene: TRBV19; abundance: NA; CDR3aa: CASSTTQGGYTF; CDR3nt: TGTGCCAGTAGTACGACACAAGGTGGCTACACCTTC
len: 12; d_gene: NA; j_gene: TRBJ2-1; v_gene: TRBV5-4; abundance: once; CDR3aa: CASSLARNEQFF; CDR3nt: TGTGCCAGCAGCTTGGCCAGGAATGAGCAGTTCTTC
len: 19; d_gene: NA; j_gene: TRBJ2-3; v_gene: TRBV7-9; abundance: NA; CDR3aa: CASSGGRGKLMKEAVGQYF; CDR3nt: TGTGCCAGCTCAGGCGGTAGAGGCAAGCTTATGAAGGAGGCTGTGGGGCAGTATTTT
len: 10; d_gene: NA; j_gene: TRBJ1-1; v_gene: TRBV30; abundance: NA; CDR3aa: CAWSVGGPFF; CDR3nt: TGTGCCTGGAGTGTAGGGGGGCCTTTCTTT
len: 14; d_gene: NA; j_gene: TRBJ2-7; v_gene: TRBV9; abundance: NA; CDR3aa: CASSVGGPTYEQYF; CDR3nt: TGTGCCAGCAGCGTAGGGGGTCCAACCTACGAGCAGTACTTC
len: 11; d_gene: TRBD2; j_gene: TRBJ2-7; v_gene: TRBV11-2; abundance: NA; CDR3aa: CASSGGGEQYF; CDR3nt: TGTGCCAGCAGCGGCGGGGGTGAGCAGTACTTC
len: 15; d_gene: NA; j_gene: TRBJ2-7; v_gene: TRBV19; abundance: NA; CDR3aa: CASSISSGPSYEQYF; CDR3nt: TGTGCCAGTAGTATATCCTCTGGGCCCTCCTACGAGCAGTACTTC
len: 13; d_gene: TRBD2; j_gene: TRBJ2-3; v_gene: TRBV6-5; abundance: NA; CDR3aa: CASSRGDTDTQYF; CDR3nt: TGTGCCAGCAGTCGGGGGGACACAGATACGCAGTATTTT
len: 14; d_gene: TRBD1; j_gene: TRBJ1-6; v_gene: TRBV9; abundance: NA; CDR3aa: CASSLWDSNSPLHF; CDR3nt: TGTGCCAGCAGCCTGTGGGACAGTAATTCACCCCTCCACTTT
len: 17; d_gene: TRBD1; j_gene: TRBJ2-7; v_gene: TRBV2; abundance: once; CDR3aa: CASRMASQGRVSYEQYF; CDR3nt: TGTGCCAGTAGAATGGCCTCACAGGGGCGTGTTAGCTACGAGCAGTACTTC
len: 14; d_gene: NA; j_gene: TRBJ2-2; v_gene: TRBV19; abundance: NA; CDR3aa: CASSAQVNTGELFF; CDR3nt: TGTGCCAGTAGTGCACAGGTAAACACCGGGGAGCTGTTTTTT
len: 15; d_gene: NA; j_gene: TRBJ2-2; v_gene: TRBV7-9; abundance: NA; CDR3aa: CASSTGGKYTGELFF; CDR3nt: TGTGCCAGCAGTACGGGTGGGAAGTACACCGGGGAGCTGTTTTTT
len: 15; d_gene: NA; j_gene: TRBJ1-1; v_gene: TRBV4-1; abundance: NA; CDR3aa: CASSHNRGMNTEAFF; CDR3nt: TGCGCCAGCAGCCATAATCGTGGCATGAACACTGAAGCTTTCTTT
len: 15; d_gene: TRBD2; j_gene: TRBJ2-2; v_gene: TRBV27; abundance: NA; CDR3aa: CASSPGGVNTGELFF; CDR3nt: TGTGCCAGCAGCCCGGGGGGAGTGAACACCGGGGAGCTGTTTTTT
len: 12; d_gene: NA; j_gene: TRBJ1-2; v_gene: TRBV2; abundance: NA; CDR3aa: CASSVDSYGYTF; CDR3nt: TGTGCCAGCAGTGTAGACAGTTATGGCTACACCTTC
len: 14; d_gene: NA; j_gene: TRBJ2-1; v_gene: TRBV25-1; abundance: NA; CDR3aa: CASSLASSYNEQFF; CDR3nt: TGTGCCAGCAGTTTGGCCAGCTCCTACAATGAGCAGTTCTTC
len: 12; d_gene: NA; j_gene: TRBJ1-2; v_gene: TRBV4-1; abundance: once; CDR3aa: CASSQRGNGYTF; CDR3nt: TGCGCCAGCAGCCAAAGGGGAAACGGCTACACCTTC
len: 16; d_gene: NA; j_gene: TRBJ1-3; v_gene: TRBV14; abundance: NA; CDR3aa: CASSQGVGKGGNTIYF; CDR3nt: TGTGCCAGCAGCCAGGGGGTCGGAAAAGGTGGAAACACCATATATTTT
len: 15; d_gene: NA; j_gene: TRBJ2-1; v_gene: TRBV6-5; abundance: NA; CDR3aa: CASNRFEGVGNEQFF; CDR3nt: TGTGCCAGCAATCGGTTTGAAGGGGTTGGCAATGAGCAGTTCTTC
len: 15; d_gene: NA; j_gene: TRBJ1-5; v_gene: TRBV21-1; abundance: few; CDR3aa: CAQQGTQGSNLPQHF; CDR3nt: TGTGCCCAGCAAGGGACCCAAGGGAGCAATTTGCCCCAGCATTTT
len: 17; d_gene: NA; j_gene: TRBJ1-4; v_gene: TRBV7-5; abundance: NA; CDR3aa: CARSMKGLPRTNEKLFF; CDR3nt: TGTGCCAGAAGCATGAAGGGGCTCCCTCGAACTAATGAAAAACTGTTTTTT
len: 12; d_gene: NA; j_gene: TRBJ2-4; v_gene: TRBV7-2; abundance: NA; CDR3aa: CASSLQRNIQYF; CDR3nt: TGTGCCAGCAGCCTACAAAGAAACATTCAGTACTTC
len: 14; d_gene: NA; j_gene: TRBJ1-2; v_gene: TRBV27; abundance: NA; CDR3aa: CASSFGGPSYGYTF; CDR3nt: TGTGCCAGCAGTTTCGGAGGACCCAGCTATGGCTACACCTTC
len: 12; d_gene: NA; j_gene: TRBJ1-2; v_gene: TRBV2; abundance: few; CDR3aa: CASSEADRGYTF; CDR3nt: TGTGCCAGCAGTGAGGCGGATCGGGGCTACACCTTC
len: 17; d_gene: TRBD1; j_gene: TRBJ1-1; v_gene: TRBV15; abundance: NA; CDR3aa: CATSRDPGTGSNTEAFF; CDR3nt: TGTGCCACCAGCAGAGATCCAGGGACAGGATCGAACACTGAAGCTTTCTTT
len: 15; d_gene: NA; j_gene: TRBJ1-5; v_gene: TRBV23-1; abundance: NA; CDR3aa: CASTPRRPRGQPQHF; CDR3nt: TGCGCCAGCACCCCTCGCAGGCCGAGAGGTCAGCCCCAGCATTTT
len: 14; d_gene: TRBD1; j_gene: TRBJ1-2; v_gene: TRBV7-6; abundance: NA; CDR3aa: CASSSVDRVDGYTF; CDR3nt: TGTGCCAGCAGCTCAGTGGACAGGGTAGATGGCTACACCTTC
len: 11; d_gene: NA; j_gene: TRBJ1-1; v_gene: TRBV2; abundance: many; CDR3aa: CASKYNTEAFF; CDR3nt: TGTGCCAGCAAATACAACACTGAAGCTTTCTTT
len: 16; d_gene: NA; j_gene: TRBJ2-7; v_gene: TRBV19; abundance: NA; CDR3aa: CASSIDRTEATYGQYF; CDR3nt: TGTGCCAGTAGTATAGATCGAACAGAAGCTACTTACGGGCAGTACTTC
len: 12; d_gene: TRBD1; j_gene: TRBJ1-1; v_gene: TRBV10-3; abundance: NA; CDR3aa: CAISPGGQGVFF; CDR3nt: TGTGCCATCTCCCCTGGTGGACAGGGGGTCTTCTTT
len: 17; d_gene: NA; j_gene: TRBJ1-2; v_gene: TRBV5-3; abundance: NA; CDR3aa: CARSLGRLGGISYGYTF; CDR3nt: TGTGCCAGAAGCTTGGGACGCCTAGGGGGGATAAGTTATGGCTACACCTTC
len: 19; d_gene: TRBD2; j_gene: TRBJ2-2; v_gene: TRBV11-3; abundance: NA; CDR3aa: CASSLDPGRLANSPGELFF; CDR3nt: TGTGCCAGCAGCTTAGATCCGGGAAGACTAGCAAATAGCCCCGGGGAGCTGTTTTTT
len: 12; d_gene: TRBD1; j_gene: TRBJ1-1; v_gene: TRBV5-5; abundance: NA; CDR3aa: CASSLQGTEAFF; CDR3nt: TGTGCCAGCAGCTTACAGGGGACTGAAGCTTTCTTT
len: 15; d_gene: TRBD2; j_gene: TRBJ2-2; v_gene: TRBV7-7; abundance: NA; CDR3aa: CASSRSGGNTGELFF; CDR3nt: TGTGCCAGCAGCCGTAGCGGGGGGAACACCGGGGAGCTGTTTTTT
len: 14; d_gene: NA; j_gene: TRBJ2-4; v_gene: TRBV15; abundance: NA; CDR3aa: CATSPDPGPNIQYF; CDR3nt: TGTGCCACCAGCCCCGATCCTGGCCCAAACATTCAGTACTTC